The 31 T cell receptor beta chains below were found in one sample sequenced in a study of Ad26.COV2.S vaccination and SARS-CoV-2 variants. Assay: immunoSEQ multiplex PCR; the TCRdb copy retains only in-frame clones and omits some. The sample shows around 340,000 clones, around 89% of them seen only once. The treatment is: some 20 received Ad26.COV2.S at low or high dose, single or two shots; roughly 5 received placebo; per-sample allocation not given. Sample collection was performed on day 63 after the first vaccine or placebo injection. The sequencing here drew on peripheral blood, taken in a trial of Ad26.COV2.S vaccine versus placebo. Source of these receptors: a person between 18 and 65 years old who received the Ad26.COV2.S COVID-19 vaccine or a placebo.

The gene calls are TRBV7-8 and TRBJ2-5, with D unresolved. Germline V lookup: CDR1 SGHVS, CDR2 FQNEAQ. This CDR3 region has 17 residues. Trimming took 1 base from V and 5 from J, leaving 20 bases between them. The DNA for the CDR3 is TGTGCCAGCAGCTTAGGGTTAATGACCGTTGTCTTCGAGACCCAGTACTTC. As protein: CASSLGLMTVVFETQYF.

The chain uses TRBV5-4 and TRBJ2-5; the D gene is possibly TRBD2 (5 bases). V was clipped by 0 bases and J by 1 base, with 13 bases between them. There are 16 residues in the CDR3. Germline CDR1 is SGHNT and CDR2 is YYREEE (reference sequence). The CDR3 reads CASSLGVSTTQETQYF. In nucleotides, the CDR3 is TGTGCCAGCAGCTTGGGGGTTTCGACTACCCAAGAGACCCAGTACTTC.

This clone has only one observation. This chain uses TRBV13 with TRBJ2-1; 8 positions match TRBD2. Losses at the gene ends were 2 bases for V and 8 bases for J; bases not matched to a gene: 2. CDR3 length: 13 residues. Germline values: CDR1 PRHDT, CDR2 FYEKMQ (reference sequence). The CDR3: CASSLMRGDEQFF. Written as DNA, the CDR3 is TGTGCCAGCAGCTTAATGCGGGGGGATGAGCAGTTCTTC.

The V gene is TRBV3-1 (or the pseudogene TRBV3-2), the J gene TRBJ1-1; D remains unclear. CDR1 and CDR2 from the germline V gene are LGHDT and YNNKEL (reference sequence). Trimming took 2 bases from V and 4 from J, leaving 5 bases between them. CDR3 length equals 12 residues. The DNA for the CDR3 is TGTGCCAGCAGCCAACGAACCACTGAAGCTTTCTTT. It translates to CASSQRTTEAFF.

This rearrangement joins TRBV18 to TRBJ2-2; D is ambiguous. This CDR3 is 13 amino acids long. Germline lookup yields CDR1 KGHSH and CDR2 LQKENI. V gave up 1 base and J gave up 5 bases, with 5 bases separating them. The CDR3 region is CASSPRETGELFF. The CDR3 bases are TGTGCCAGCTCACCACGAGAGACCGGGGAGCTGTTTTTT.

The chain links TRBV18 to TRBJ1-1; the D is unclear. The germline gives CDR1 KGHSH, CDR2 LQKENI. Deletions cut 0 bases from V and 4 bases from J, with 12 bases between. CDR3 length equals 15 residues. CDR3 sequence reads: CASSPPLRSGTEAFF. The CDR3 bases are TGTGCCAGCTCACCACCGTTACGGTCGGGCACTGAAGCTTTCTTT.

This clone is a singleton in its sample. J is TRBJ1-5 and V is TRBV19; maybe TRBD1 (6 bases). V gave up 5 bases and J gave up 2 bases, with 19 bases separating them. CDR1 is LNHDA, CDR2 SQIVND, per germline (reference sequence). The CDR3 runs 17 residues. CDR3 amino acids: CASSFLSTGIGNQPQHF. The CDR3 DNA sequence: TGTGCCAGTAGTTTTCTTTCGACAGGCATCGGCAATCAGCCCCAGCATTTT.

The V call is TRBV7-9, the J call TRBJ2-7; D might be TRBD1 (6 bases). The germline gives CDR1 SEHNR, CDR2 FQNEAQ (reference sequence). The CDR3 loop spans 19 amino acids. Trimming removed 5 bases at V and 3 bases at J, with 29 bases between. The CDR3 DNA sequence: TGTGCCAGCAGCCCTTTGACCCCGGAATCAGGGGCCTCATTCTACGAGCAGTACTTC. Translating gives CASSPLTPESGASFYEQYF.

J is TRBJ1-6 and V is TRBV12-3 or TRBV12-4, with D tentatively TRBD1 (5 bases). This CDR3 region has 12 residues. V gave up 3 bases and J gave up 10 bases, with 7 bases separating them. In nucleotides, the CDR3 is TGTGCCAGCAGTTTTGACAGCTCACCCCTCCACTTT. The encoded protein is CASSFDSSPLHF.

The rearrangement joins TRBV18 to TRBJ2-5; D is tentatively TRBD1 or TRBD2 (6 bases each). V was trimmed by 4 bases and J by 3 bases, leaving 15 bases between them. CDR3 length: 15 amino acids. Germline CDR1 and CDR2: KGHSH and LQKENI. This CDR3 reads CASSLHGGQKETQYF. CDR3 nucleotide sequence: TGTGCCAGCTCACTACACGGGGGCCAAAAAGAGACCCAGTACTTC.

The rearrangement joins TRBV11-2 to TRBJ1-3; D perhaps matches TRBD1 (6 bases). The CDR3 runs to 16 residues. V was cut by 8 bases and J by 4 bases, with 21 bases left in between. In germline, CDR1 is SGHAT, CDR2 FQNNGV. The CDR3 DNA is TGTGCCAGCGCCAGGCTTAAGGGGGGATTAGGAAACACCATATATTTT. This codes for CASARLKGGLGNTIYF.

The rearrangement uses TRBV11-2 and TRBJ2-5; the D is unclear. The CDR3 loop spans 15 amino acids. Trimming took 1 base from V and 4 from J, leaving 13 bases between them. CDR1 SGHAT and CDR2 FQNNGV come from the germline V gene. CDR3 amino acids: CASSLVPVAPETQYF. DNA for the CDR3: TGTGCCAGCAGCTTAGTTCCAGTGGCCCCAGAGACCCAGTACTTC.

The chain uses TRBV12-3 or TRBV12-4 and TRBJ2-1; D is unclear. The CDR3 length is 13 residues. Trimming pared 5 bases from V and 4 bases from J, leaving 9 bases between. In nucleotides, the CDR3 is TGTGCCAGCAGTCCCCAACTGTACAATGAGCAGTTCTTC. It translates to CASSPQLYNEQFF.

The chain has TRBV9 and TRBJ1-1; D not certain. The CDR3 spans 12 residues. Per germline, CDR1 SGDLS and CDR2 YYNGEE. V lost 0 bases and J 3 bases, leaving 3 bases between the germline ends. CDR3 nucleotides: TGTGCCAGCAGCGTAGACGACACTGAAGCTTTCTTT. The encoded protein is CASSVDDTEAFF.

This chain links TRBV7-9 with TRBJ2-3; 7 bases fit TRBD1. The CDR3 has 17 residues. The germline CDR1 and CDR2 sequences are SEHNR and FQNEAQ (reference sequence). The V and J ends lost 0 bases and 5 bases, in that order; junction bases with no gene match: 11. CDR3 nucleotide sequence: TGTGCCAGCAGCTTAGCGGGACAGAAAAATTTCCGAGATACGCAGTATTTT. Protein: CASSLAGQKNFRDTQYF.

The count of this clone is one. The V call is TRBV5-1, the J call TRBJ2-2; D gene uncertain. Germline values: CDR1 SGHRS, CDR2 YFSETQ. The CDR3 has 16 amino acids. V was pared by 1 base and J by 0 bases, with 10 bases between. CDR3 bases: TGCGCCAGCAGCTTGTACAAGACATCGAACACCGGGGAGCTGTTTTTT. This sequence encodes CASSLYKTSNTGELFF.

The J gene is TRBJ2-5, the V gene TRBV20-1, with 7 nucleotides matching TRBD2. Germline loops: CDR1 DFQATT, CDR2 SNEGSKA (reference sequence). The V gene end was trimmed by 3 bases and the J gene end by 3 bases; junction bases not matched to a gene: 7. The CDR3 loop spans 14 amino acids. Here the CDR3 reads CSASLAGVKETQYF. The CDR3 DNA follows: TGCAGTGCTAGTCTGGCGGGGGTGAAAGAGACCCAGTACTTC.

This chain uses TRBV3-1 (or the pseudogene TRBV3-2) with TRBJ2-5, with D maybe TRBD1 (5 bases). This CDR3 is 14 amino acids long. Trimming removed 4 bases from V and 5 bases from J, with 14 bases in between. Germline loops: CDR1 LGHDT, CDR2 YNNKEL (reference sequence). The CDR3 DNA reads TGTGCCAGCAGCCCAGTTAGACAGTTCGAGACCCAGTACTTC. Translating it yields CASSPVRQFETQYF.

This clone has just one count. This rearrangement joins TRBV9 to TRBJ2-5; 12 nucleotides match TRBD2. The J segment lost 4 bases and the V segment lost 0 bases, leaving 4 bases of the junction unmatched. Germline V CDR1 and CDR2: SGDLS, YYNGEE. The CDR3 is 16 residues long. CDR3 region: CASSVGLGLAGETQYF. The CDR3 DNA is TGTGCCAGCAGCGTAGGTTTGGGACTAGCGGGAGAGACCCAGTACTTC.

V and J are TRBV5-1 and TRBJ1-1; D is unclear. V was shortened by 3 bases and J by 1 base, with 13 bases between the two germline ends. The CDR3 is made up of 15 amino acids. In germline, CDR1 is SGHRS, CDR2 YFSETQ. CDR3 in amino acids: CASSSLGSGNTEAFF. The CDR3 DNA is TGCGCCAGCAGCTCCCTAGGGTCAGGGAACACTGAAGCTTTCTTT.

V gene TRBV5-6 combines with J gene TRBJ1-5; D ambiguous. The CDR3 is made up of 14 amino acids. V lost 0 bases and J 0 bases, leaving 4 bases between the germline ends. Germline V gene lookup returns CDR1 SGHDT and CDR2 YYEEEE. The CDR3 nucleotides are TGTGCCAGCAGCTTGGGCCCTAGCAATCAGCCCCAGCATTTT. Translated: CASSLGPSNQPQHF.

This chain joins TRBV6-5 and TRBJ1-5, with 7 bases fitting TRBD1. The V and J ends lost 6 bases and 0 bases, in that order; junction bases with no gene match: 5. Germline CDR1 reads MNHEY; CDR2 reads SVGAGI. CDR3 length: 15 residues. The CDR3: CASRGDSNSNQPQHF. The CDR3 coding sequence is TGTGCCAGCAGAGGGGACAGCAATAGCAATCAGCCCCAGCATTTT.

The V gene is TRBV7-2, the J gene TRBJ1-2; the match to TRBD1 covers 8 bases. V dropped 4 bases and J dropped 7; count of bases not matched to a gene: 14. Germline V lookup: CDR1 SGHTA, CDR2 FQGNSA. The CDR3 is 16 residues long. The CDR3, as DNA: TGTGCCAGCAGCTCGAACAGGGGGACGGGGAGGGGTGGCTACACCTTC. It is translated as CASSSNRGTGRGGYTF.

The chain combines TRBV6-5 with TRBJ1-4, with 10 bases identical to TRBD1. The CDR3 length is 15 residues. The ends lost 5 bases at V and 6 bases at J; junction bases unmatched: 6. Germline CDR1 and CDR2: MNHEY and SVGAGI. For the CDR3, the DNA is TGTGCCAGCAGTCCCCCGGGACAGGGGTATGAAAAACTGTTTTTT. Encoded protein: CASSPPGQGYEKLFF.

The genes are TRBV7-3 and TRBJ2-1, with D unresolved. Germline V gene lookup returns CDR1 SGHTA and CDR2 FQGTGA. Trimming shortened V by 2 bases and J by 0 bases, and 8 bases separated the two germline ends. The CDR3 is made up of 15 amino acids. CDR3 sequence (DNA): TGTGCCAGCAGCTTAGCCAAGAGCTCCTACAATGAGCAGTTCTTC. It encodes CASSLAKSSYNEQFF.

The gene calls are TRBV4-1 and TRBJ2-1; D is undetermined. Trimming shortened V by 1 base and J by 4 bases, and 5 bases separated the two germline ends. The CDR3 totals 13 residues. CDR1 and CDR2 (germline): MGHRA, YSYEKL. The CDR3 DNA sequence: TGCGCCAGCAGCCAAGTCAAATACAATGAGCAGTTCTTC. The encoded protein is CASSQVKYNEQFF.

The J gene is TRBJ1-2, the V gene TRBV7-9; 7 bases are a match to TRBD1. V lost 8 bases, J lost 0 bases, and 6 bases stayed unmatched. The CDR3 runs 14 residues. CDR1 is SEHNR, CDR2 FQNEAQ, per germline (reference sequence). CDR3 coding DNA: TGTGCCAGCGGCGGGACAGCTGCTAACTATGGCTACACCTTC. Translating gives CASGGTAANYGYTF.

The chain uses TRBV5-6 and TRBJ2-1, with TRBD2 matching over 14 bases. Germline-derived CDR1 and CDR2 are SGHDT and YYEEEE. With 5 bases clipped from V and 3 bases from J, the junction kept 10 bases outside the gene matches. The CDR3 length is 18 residues. CDR3 nucleotides: TGTGCCAGCAGTTCAGGACTAGCGGGAGGCCTTGGCTACAATGAGCAGTTCTTC. This encodes CASSSGLAGGLGYNEQFF.

V is TRBV27 and J is TRBJ2-1; 8 bases map to TRBD1. The CDR3 consists of 15 residues. V dropped 6 bases and J dropped 0; count of bases not matched to a gene: 4. The germline gives CDR1 MNHEY, CDR2 SMNVEV (reference sequence). The CDR3 bases are TGTGCCAGCAGAACCGACAGGGGCTCCTACAATGAGCAGTTCTTC. Residues: CASRTDRGSYNEQFF.

The chain links TRBV5-8 to TRBJ2-7; 9 positions agree with TRBD1. With V trimmed by 2 bases and J by 3 bases, 6 bases remained unmatched. CDR3 size: 15 residues. Looked up from germline, CDR1 is SGHTS and CDR2 is YDEGEE. The CDR3 is CASSLGTGRDYEQYF. The CDR3, as DNA: TGTGCCAGCAGCTTAGGGACAGGGCGAGACTACGAGCAGTACTTC. Together with reference TRBV5-8 and TRBJ2-7, the CDR3 gives the full variable domain: EAGVTQSPTHLIKTRGQQATLRCSPISGHTSVYWYQQALGLGLQFLLWYDEGEERNRGNFPPRFSGRQFPNYSSELNVNALELEDSALYLCASSLGTGRDYEQYFGPGTRLTVT.

This clone was recorded once. This sample includes further DNA sequences coding for the same CDR3. This chain joins TRBV7-3 and TRBJ2-1; D call uncertain. V lost 5 bases to trimming and J lost 0 bases, with 11 bases between them. Germline values: CDR1 SGHTA, CDR2 FQGTGA. The CDR3 is 15 residues long. CDR3 DNA sequence: TGTGCCAGCAGCCTGGACGGTAGCTCCTACAATGAGCAGTTCTTC. It codes for CASSLDGSSYNEQFF.